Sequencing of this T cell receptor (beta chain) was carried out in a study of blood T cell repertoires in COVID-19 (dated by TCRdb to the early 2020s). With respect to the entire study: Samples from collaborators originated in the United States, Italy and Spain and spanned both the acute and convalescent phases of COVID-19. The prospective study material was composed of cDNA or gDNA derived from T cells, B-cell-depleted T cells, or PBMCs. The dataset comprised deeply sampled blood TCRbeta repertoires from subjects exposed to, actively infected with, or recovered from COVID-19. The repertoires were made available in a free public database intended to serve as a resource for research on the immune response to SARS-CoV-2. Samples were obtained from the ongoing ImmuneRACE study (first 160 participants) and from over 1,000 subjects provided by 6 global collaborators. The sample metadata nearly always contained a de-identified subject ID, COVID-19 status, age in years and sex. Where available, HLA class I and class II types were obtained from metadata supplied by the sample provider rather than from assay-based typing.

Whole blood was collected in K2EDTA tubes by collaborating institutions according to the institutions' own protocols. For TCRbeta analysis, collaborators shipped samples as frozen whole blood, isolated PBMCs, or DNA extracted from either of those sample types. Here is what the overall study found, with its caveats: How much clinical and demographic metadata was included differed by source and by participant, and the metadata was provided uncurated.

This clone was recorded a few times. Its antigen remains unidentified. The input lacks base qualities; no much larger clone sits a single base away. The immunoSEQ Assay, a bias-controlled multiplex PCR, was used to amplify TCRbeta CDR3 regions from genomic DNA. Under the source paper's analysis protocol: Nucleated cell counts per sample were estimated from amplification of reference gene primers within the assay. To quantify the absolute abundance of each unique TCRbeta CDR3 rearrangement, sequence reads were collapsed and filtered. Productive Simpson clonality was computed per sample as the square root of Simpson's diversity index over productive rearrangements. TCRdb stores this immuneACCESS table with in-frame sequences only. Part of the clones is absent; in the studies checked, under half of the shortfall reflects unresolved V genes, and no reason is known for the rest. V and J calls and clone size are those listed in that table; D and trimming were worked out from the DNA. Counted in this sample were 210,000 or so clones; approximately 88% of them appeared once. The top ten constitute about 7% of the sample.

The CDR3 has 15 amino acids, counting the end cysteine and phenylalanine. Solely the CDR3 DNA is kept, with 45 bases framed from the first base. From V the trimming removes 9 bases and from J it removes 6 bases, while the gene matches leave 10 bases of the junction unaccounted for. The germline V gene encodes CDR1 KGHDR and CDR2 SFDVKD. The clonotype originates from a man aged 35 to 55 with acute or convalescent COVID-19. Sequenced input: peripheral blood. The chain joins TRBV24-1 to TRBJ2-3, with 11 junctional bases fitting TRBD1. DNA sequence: TGTGCCACCCAGCTCGGACAGGGGGCGCGGGATACGCAGTATTTT. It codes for CATQLGQGARDTQYF.